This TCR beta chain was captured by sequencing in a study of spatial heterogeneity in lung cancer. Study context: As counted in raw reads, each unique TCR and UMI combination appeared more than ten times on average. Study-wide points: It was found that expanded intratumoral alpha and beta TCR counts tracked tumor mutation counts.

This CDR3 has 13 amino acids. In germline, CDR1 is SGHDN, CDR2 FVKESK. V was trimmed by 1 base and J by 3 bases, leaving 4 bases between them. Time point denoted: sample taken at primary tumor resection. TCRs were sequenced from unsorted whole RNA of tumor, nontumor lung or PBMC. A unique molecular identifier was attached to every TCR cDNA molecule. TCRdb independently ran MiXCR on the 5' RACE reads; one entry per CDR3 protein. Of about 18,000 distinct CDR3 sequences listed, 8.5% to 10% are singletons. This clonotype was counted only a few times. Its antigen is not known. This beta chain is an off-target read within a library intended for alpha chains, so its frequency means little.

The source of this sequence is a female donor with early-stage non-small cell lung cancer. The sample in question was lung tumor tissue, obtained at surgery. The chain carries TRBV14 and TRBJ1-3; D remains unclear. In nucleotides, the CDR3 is TGTGCCAGCAGCCAAGTTCGTGGAAACACCATATATTTT. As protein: CASSQVRGNTIYF.